The T cell receptor (beta chain) under discussion was sequenced for a study of shared clonotypes between healthy human individuals. In the sorted-subset replicate PCRs, 200 ng DNA, 25,000 to 30,000 T cell genomes, was used. Measured with immunoSEQ multiplex PCR; TCRdb has only the in-frame clones, and not every one. The data contain hundreds of thousands of clones, nearly 97% of them seen just once; the ten biggest clones take up about 0.11%. Only CD45RO-negative cells positively selected for CCR7 counted as naive CD8 cells, so terminally differentiated effector memory CD45RA+ cells were excluded. CDR3 length equals 14 residues. Trimming removed 3 bases from V and 0 bases from J, with 9 bases in between. Germline V gives CDR1 SGHRS, CDR2 YFSETQ.

This receptor was taken from a woman in her twenties or thirties in good health. The rearrangement joins TRBV5-1 to TRBJ1-1, with D uncertain. Sequenced input: naive CD8+ T cells sorted from blood. The CDR3 is CASSWRDLNTEAFF. The CDR3 bases are TGCGCCAGCAGCTGGCGGGATCTGAACACTGAAGCTTTCTTT.